This T cell receptor beta chain was sequenced in a study of early T cells in non-severe SARS-CoV-2 infection. As for the study in general: Sequencing of unsorted whole blood was done on bulk RNA, leaving chains unpaired.

Unique molecular identifiers tagged individual cDNA molecules. TCRdb ran MiXCR on the 5' RACE reads and lists one entry per CDR3 protein. The profile shows 59,000 or so distinct CDR3 sequences, roughly 12% of them singletons. Findings of the study overall: Matching against VDJdb likely underestimated virus-specific expansions, favoring anti-spike CD8.

This clonotype was seen many times. Its antigen is still unknown. This TCR was sampled from an adult who was a healthcare worker with PCR-confirmed SARS-CoV-2 infection or an uninfected control (not recorded which). Sequencing used whole blood, obtained at baseline.

Written as DNA, the CDR3 is TGTGCCAGCAGTCCGGGACAATGGGAGGGAGAGACCCAGTACTTC. It yields the protein CASSPGQWEGETQYF. The rearrangement joins TRBV12-3 or TRBV12-4 to TRBJ2-5, with D tentatively TRBD2 (7 bases). V was shortened by 5 bases and J by 4 bases, with 17 bases between the two germline ends. The CDR3 has 15 amino acids.